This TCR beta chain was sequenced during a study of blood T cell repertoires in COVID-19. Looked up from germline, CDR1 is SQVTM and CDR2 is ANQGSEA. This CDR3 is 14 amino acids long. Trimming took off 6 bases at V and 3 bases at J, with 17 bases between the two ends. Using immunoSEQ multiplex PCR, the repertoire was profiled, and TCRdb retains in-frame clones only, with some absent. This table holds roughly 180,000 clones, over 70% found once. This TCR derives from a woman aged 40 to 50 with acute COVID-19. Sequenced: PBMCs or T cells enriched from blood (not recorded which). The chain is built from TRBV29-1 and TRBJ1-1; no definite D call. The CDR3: CSVEPGRGDTEAFF. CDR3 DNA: TGCAGCGTAGAACCGGGCCGCGGGGACACTGAAGCTTTCTTT.